The rows below give T cell receptor beta chains drawn from one sample of a study of T-cell memory formation after mild COVID-19. TCRdb ran MiXCR on the 5' RACE reads and lists one entry per CDR3 protein. In the table there are a few hundred thousand distinct CDR3 sequences, approximately 19% of which are singletons. The sequenced material came from PBMCs or a T cell subset sorted from them (not recorded which). The receptors originated from a man aged 18 to 29 who had mild COVID-19 (a few samples of this study predate the infection). Cell type and time point are not known. Each CDR3 is given with its conserved first and last residue. The D gene is left open where the match is weak. Clone size is stated in some rows and not others, as once, few, many or a class when expanded.

>TRBV6-1|TRBJ2-4|NA|NA
TGTGCCAGCAGTGAAGTACCGGGAAACATTCAGTACTTC
CASSEVPGNIQYF
>TRBV5-1|TRBJ2-1|many|TRBD2
TGCGCCAGCGTGGTGGTTCCGGGGGGTAACAATGAGCAGTTCTTC
CASVVVPGGNNEQFF
>TRBV3-1|TRBJ2-7|few|NA
TGTGCCAGCAGCCAAGATTTGGATCGTGTGACTCGCTACGAGCAGTACTTC
CASSQDLDRVTRYEQYF
>TRBV9|TRBJ1-4|NA|NA
TGTGCCAGCAATTGGAAGGGGCGAGAAAAACTGTTTTTT
CASNWKGREKLFF
>TRBV5-1|TRBJ1-3|NA|NA
TGCGCCAGCAGGCGGGACTTTCTTGCTGGAAACACCATATATTTT
CASRRDFLAGNTIYF
>TRBV11-2|TRBJ2-3|NA|NA
TGTGCCAGCAGCTTAGATCGGCTGTATACAGATACGCAGTATTTT
CASSLDRLYTDTQYF
>TRBV7-2|TRBJ2-5|NA|TRBD2
TGTGCCAGCAGCCGTAGCGGGGCGAAAGAGACCCAGTACTTC
CASSRSGAKETQYF
>TRBV4-3|TRBJ1-3|NA|NA
TGCGCCAGCAGCCAAGAAGGCTTAGGGAGGGGCGACTCTGGAAACACCATATATTTT
CASSQEGLGRGDSGNTIYF
>TRBV9|TRBJ2-3|NA|NA
TGTGCCAGCAGCTTTCAGCCGTCAGATACGCAGTATTTT
CASSFQPSDTQYF
>TRBV7-7|TRBJ2-1|NA|NA
TGTGCTGGCAGCTTAGACAGGCACAATGAGCAGTTCTTC
CAGSLDRHNEQFF
>TRBV4-3|TRBJ1-1|NA|NA
TGCGCCAGCAGCCAAGTCAGCCTTCCAGGGAACACTGAAGCTTTCTTT
CASSQVSLPGNTEAFF
>TRBV2|TRBJ2-2|NA|NA
TGTGCCAGCAGTGTTAGCAGGGGCGGGGAGCTGTTTTTT
CASSVSRGGELFF
>TRBV6-2/TRBV6-3|TRBJ2-3|few|NA
TGTGCCAGCAGTTACTCGCCTAGCTCAGATACGCAGTATTTT
CASSYSPSSDTQYF
>TRBV20-1|TRBJ1-1|many|NA
TGCAGTGCACCCCGGGAGGGGATGAACACTGAAGCTTTCTTT
CSAPREGMNTEAFF
>TRBV4-2|TRBJ2-3|few|NA
TGTGCCAGCAGACGAGGGGGTAGCACAGATACGCAGTATTTT
CASRRGGSTDTQYF
>TRBV11-3|TRBJ2-5|once|NA
TGTGCCAGCAGCCTTGGGAACAACCAAGAGACCCAGTACTTC
CASSLGNNQETQYF
>TRBV27|TRBJ1-1|few|TRBD1
TGTGCCAGCAGTCCATGGGACAGGGGACCAGCTTTCTTT
CASSPWDRGPAFF